Listed here are 26 T cell receptor beta chains from one sample, sequenced in a study of T cells after yellow fever vaccination. TCRdb recomputed calls from the 5' RACE reads with MiXCR, one row per CDR3 protein. Of around 50,000 distinct CDR3 sequences in the sample, roughly 7.3% were seen once. Specimen: CD8+ T cells sorted from PBMCs, collected approximately 16 days after the first yellow fever vaccination. The receptor set was obtained from a man aged 18 to 35 who received the YFV17D yellow fever vaccine.

Worth noting for this clonotype: Just one base apart from a much larger clone, this may be a read error. V usage is TRBV20-1 and J usage is TRBJ1-3; D is perhaps TRBD1 (5 bases). The CDR3 covers 14 residues. Trimming took 4 bases from V and 2 from J, leaving 12 bases between them. Looked up from germline, CDR1 is DFQATT and CDR2 is SNEGSKA (reference sequence). The CDR3 region is CSATGSVTGNTIYF. The CDR3 DNA follows: TGCAGTGCTACAGGGAGTGTTACTGGAAACACCATATATTTT.

This clonotype has at least ten counts. J is TRBJ1-4 and V is TRBV20-1, with D perhaps matching TRBD1 (5 bases). This CDR3 is built from 13 residues. Trimming took off 4 bases at V and 3 bases at J, with 9 bases between the two ends. Per germline, CDR1 DFQATT and CDR2 SNEGSKA (reference sequence). The CDR3 spells CSATDIANEKLFF. CDR3 bases: TGCAGTGCTACGGACATAGCTAATGAAAAACTGTTTTTT.

About this clonotype: A read error may be the cause here, since a much bigger clone is one base away. Here the CDR3 reads CASSPRRVNTEAFF. The CDR3 DNA follows: TGCGCCAGCAGCCCCCGCAGGGTGAACACTGAAGCTTTCTTT. The rearrangement uses TRBV4-3 and TRBJ1-1, with D tentatively TRBD1 (5 bases). The V gene lost 4 bases and the J gene lost 0 bases, with 9 bases spanning the gap. The CDR3 is 14 residues long. Germline V lookup: CDR1 LGHNA, CDR2 YSLEER.

This clonotype was counted ten times or more. This chain uses TRBV7-9 with TRBJ2-1; TRBD1 or TRBD2 may be the D gene (5 bases each). The CDR3 is 14 residues long. V gave up 5 bases and J gave up 7 bases, with 15 bases separating them. Germline V gene data show CDR1 as SEHNR and CDR2 as FQNEAQ (reference sequence). CDR3 protein: CASSPPGTSNEQFF. CDR3 nucleotide sequence: TGTGCCAGCAGCCCACCCGGGACCTCTAATGAGCAGTTCTTC. The full variable domain, rest sourced from reference TRBV7-9 and TRBJ2-1, is DTGVSQNPRHKITKRGQNVTFRCDPISEHNRLYWYRQTLGQGPEFLTYFQNEAQLEKSRLLSDRFSAERPKGSFSTLEIQRTEQGDSAMYLCASSPPGTSNEQFFGPGTRLTVL.

This clonotype was found many times. The CDR3 sequence: CASSSGTAGAYGYTF. CDR3 in DNA: TGTGCCAGCAGCTCCGGGACGGCTGGGGCCTATGGCTACACCTTC. The genes are TRBV13 and TRBJ1-2; a possible D gene is TRBD1 (5 bases). V was clipped by 4 bases and J by 4 bases, with 16 bases between them. CDR3 length: 15 residues. CDR1 PRHDT and CDR2 FYEKMQ come from the germline V gene (reference sequence).

This clonotype was detected a few times. The V and J genes are TRBV29-1 and TRBJ2-1; 11 bases line up with TRBD2. The CDR3 loop spans 17 amino acids. The germline V gene has CDR1 SQVTM and CDR2 ANQGSEA. V lost 3 bases, J lost 1 base, and 8 bases stayed unmatched. CDR3 in DNA: TGCAGCGTTGATATAGCGGGGGGGCTGGGGTCCTACAATGAGCAGTTCTTC. Residues: CSVDIAGGLGSYNEQFF.

Ten or more counts support this clonotype. This sequence joins TRBV27 and TRBJ1-2; weak D call: TRBD1 (6 bases). V was shortened by 3 bases and J by 7 bases, with 18 bases between the two germline ends. Germline CDR1 reads MNHEY; CDR2 reads SMNVEV (reference sequence). The CDR3 is 15 residues long. This CDR3 reads CASSLLGASSAGYTF. The CDR3 DNA reads TGTGCCAGCAGTTTGTTGGGGGCGTCTTCGGCTGGCTACACCTTC.

The rearrangement joins TRBV29-1 to TRBJ1-3; D unresolved. The CDR3 totals 13 residues. Germline V CDR1 and CDR2: SQVTM, ANQGSEA. V lost 3 bases, J lost 1 base, and 7 bases lay in between. The CDR3 region is CSVESRSGNTIYF. The CDR3 region has the DNA TGCAGCGTTGAGAGTCGGTCTGGAAACACCATATATTTT.

The chain links TRBV4-3 to TRBJ2-5; TRBD1 matches 8 bases. The CDR3 is 15 residues long. The germline V gene has CDR1 LGHNA and CDR2 YSLEER. The ends lost 0 bases at V and 5 bases at J; junction bases unmatched: 5. The CDR3 region is CASSQDSGGGETQYF. For the CDR3, the DNA is TGCGCCAGCAGCCAAGATTCAGGGGGCGGCGAGACCCAGTACTTC.

This chain links TRBV4-2 with TRBJ1-1; D call uncertain. The CDR3 contains 15 residues. V was shortened by 0 bases and J by 0 bases, with 8 bases between the two germline ends. Germline V gene sequence: CDR1 LGHNA, CDR2 YNFKEQ. The CDR3 here is CASSQDWLLNTEAFF. CDR3 nucleotide sequence: TGTGCCAGCAGCCAAGATTGGCTGCTGAACACTGAAGCTTTCTTT.

This clonotype turned up a few times. This rearrangement joins TRBV2 to TRBJ2-7; D possibly corresponds to TRBD2 (5 bases). Germline CDR1 reads SNHLY; CDR2 reads FYNNEI. V shed 4 bases and J shed 0 bases, with 10 bases lying between them. The CDR3 length is 14 residues. Written as DNA, the CDR3 is TGTGCCAGCAGTGGGGAGACCAGCTCCTACGAGCAGTACTTC. Protein: CASSGETSSYEQYF. Supplemented by reference TRBV2 and TRBJ2-7, the full variable domain reads EPEVTQTPSHQVTQMGQEVILRCVPISNHLYFYWYRQILGQKVEFLVSFYNNEISEKSEIFDDQFSVERPDGSNFTLKIRSTKLEDSAMYFCASSGETSSYEQYFGPGTRLTVT.

This clonotype was seen repeatedly, ten times or more. The chain uses TRBV25-1 and TRBJ1-4; D not resolved. Germline CDR1 MGHDK, CDR2 SYGVNS. The CDR3 is 14 residues long. V lost 3 bases and J 3 bases, leaving 8 bases between the germline ends. Here the CDR3 reads CASSDIQSNEKLFF. The CDR3 coding sequence is TGTGCCAGCAGTGATATACAGTCTAATGAAAAACTGTTTTTT.

Of note for this clonotype: A much larger clone differs from this one at a single base, so this may be a read error. This chain uses TRBV14 with TRBJ2-5, with a weak D call TRBD2 (6 bases). CDR3 length: 14 residues. Looked up from germline, CDR1 is SGHDN and CDR2 is FVKESK. The CDR3 nucleotides are TGTGCCTGCAGCCAAGGCGACGGGGGTGAGACCCAGTACTTC. Its translation is CACSQGDGGETQYF.

This clonotype is medium-sized within its sample. The chain recombines TRBV9 with TRBJ2-3, with TRBD1 matching 8 bases. V trimming: 3 bases; J trimming: 7 bases; junction bases outside the gene matches: 10. Germline CDR1 is SGDLS and CDR2 is YYNGEE. The CDR3 runs 15 residues. DNA for the CDR3: TGTGCCAGCAGCGACCGGGACAGGCTCCTTAATACGCAGTATTTT. Translation gives CASSDRDRLLNTQYF. Based on the CDR3 plus reference TRBV9 and TRBJ2-3, the full variable domain is DSGVTQTPKHLITATGQRVTLRCSPRSGDLSVYWYQQSLDQGLQFLIQYYNGEERAKGNILERFSAQQFPDLHSELNLSSLELGDSALYFCASSDRDRLLNTQYFGPGTRLTVL.

In its sample, this clonotype was seen many times. V gene TRBV2 combines with J gene TRBJ1-1; 8 positions agree with TRBD1. The germline V gene has CDR1 SNHLY and CDR2 FYNNEI. V lost 3 bases and J lost 5; bases outside the gene matches: 5. The CDR3 sequence is 14 residues long. The CDR3 loop is CASSESRTGTEAFF. In DNA form, the CDR3 reads TGTGCCAGCAGTGAGTCCCGGACAGGGACTGAAGCTTTCTTT.

This clonotype appeared a few times. The V call is TRBV4-3, the J call TRBJ2-7; D not certain. CDR3 length: 15 amino acids. V was cut by 1 base and J by 0 bases, with 10 bases left in between. Germline assignment: CDR1 LGHNA and CDR2 YSLEER. The CDR3: CASSQVRVSSYEQYF. The CDR3 DNA is TGCGCCAGCAGCCAAGTCCGGGTCAGCTCCTACGAGCAGTACTTC.

This clonotype was found many times. The chain combines TRBV5-1 with TRBJ2-2; D is undetermined. CDR1 and CDR2 (germline): SGHRS, YFSETQ. The V end lost 4 bases, the J end lost 2 bases, and 12 bases lay between the germline ends. This CDR3 has 15 amino acids. For the CDR3, the DNA is TGCGCCAGCAGCCCTAATGGCAGAAACACCGGGGAGCTGTTTTTT. It encodes CASSPNGRNTGELFF.

The table lists this clonotype with many counts. The V gene is TRBV29-1, the J gene TRBJ2-5; 7 bases line up with TRBD1. The CDR3 extends over 13 amino acids. Germline V CDR1 and CDR2: SQVTM, ANQGSEA. V lost 4 bases and J lost 1; bases outside the gene matches: 3. The CDR3 coding sequence is TGCAGCGTTGTTAGGGGGCTCCAAGAGACCCAGTACTTC. It translates to CSVVRGLQETQYF.

This clonotype has ten or more counts. V and J are TRBV12-3 or TRBV12-4 and TRBJ2-5, with D perhaps matching TRBD2 (5 bases). This CDR3 region has 14 residues. With 1 base removed from V and 4 bases from J, the gap between germline ends came to 10 bases. The CDR3 nucleotides are TGTGCCAGCAGTTTAGAGGGCGCGGGAGAGACCCAGTACTTC. Protein sequence: CASSLEGAGETQYF.

This clonotype is termed medium-sized. The chain uses TRBV7-6 and TRBJ2-1; D may be TRBD1 (6 bases). Trimming left V 8 bases short and J 0 bases short, with 14 bases between. This CDR3 has 15 residues. Germline lookup yields CDR1 SGHVS and CDR2 FNYEAQ. The CDR3 coding sequence is TGTGCCAGCGGGCCGGACAGCAGCTCCTACAATGAGCAGTTCTTC. It codes for CASGPDSSSYNEQFF.

This clonotype was detected ten times or more. V is TRBV6-5 and J is TRBJ1-5; D may be TRBD1 (5 bases). V was cut by 2 bases and J by 3 bases, with 11 bases left in between. Per germline, CDR1 MNHEY and CDR2 SVGAGI. The CDR3 runs 15 residues. CDR3 sequence (DNA): TGTGCCAGCAGTTACGGAAGGGGCATCAATCAGCCCCAGCATTTT. This encodes CASSYGRGINQPQHF.

This clonotype was detected many times. V usage is TRBV4-1 and J usage is TRBJ1-1; TRBD1 might be the D (5 bases). Trimming stripped 4 bases from V and 0 bases from J, with 12 bases between. Per the germline V gene, CDR1 is MGHRA and CDR2 is YSYEKL. The CDR3 totals 15 residues. The CDR3 protein is CASSLGPLMNTEAFF. Here the CDR3 DNA reads TGCGCCAGCAGCCTGGGACCCCTGATGAACACTGAAGCTTTCTTT.

This clonotype was seen ten or more times. The J gene is TRBJ2-5, the V gene TRBV20-1, with TRBD2 identical over 9 bases. Germline CDR1 and CDR2: DFQATT and SNEGSKA (reference sequence). CDR3 length equals 15 residues. The junction had 7 bases not matched to a gene; V was cut back by 0 bases and J by 5 bases. In DNA form, the CDR3 reads TGCAGTGCTAGAGATCGGGGGACTAGCAGCGAGACCCAGTACTTC. Protein: CSARDRGTSSETQYF.

The table lists this clonotype with many counts. The chain uses TRBV2 and TRBJ2-2; 10 nucleotides line up with TRBD2. Germline V lookup: CDR1 SNHLY, CDR2 FYNNEI. The CDR3 totals 17 residues. V was pared by 3 bases and J by 2 bases, with 6 bases of the junction left unmatched. In nucleotides, the CDR3 is TGTGCCAGCAGTGATTGGCTAGCGGGGGCAAACACCGGGGAGCTGTTTTTT. Its translation: CASSDWLAGANTGELFF.

This chain joins TRBV5-4 and TRBJ1-6; 11 bases are a match to TRBD1. The CDR3 is 14 residues long. Germline values: CDR1 SGHNT, CDR2 YYREEE (reference sequence). Unmatched junction bases numbered 4, after V lost 4 bases and J lost 10 bases. This CDR3 is CASSGTGGGSPLHF. The CDR3, as DNA: TGTGCCAGCAGCGGGACAGGGGGTGGGTCACCCCTCCACTTT.

This clonotype was seen just once. V is TRBV7-9 and J is TRBJ2-1; D is unclear. Trimming left V 5 bases short and J 4 bases short, with 12 bases between. CDR1 is SEHNR, CDR2 FQNEAQ, per germline (reference sequence). This CDR3 comprises 14 residues. The CDR3 sequence is CASSPEVLYNEQFF. CDR3 DNA sequence: TGTGCCAGCAGCCCCGAGGTCCTGTACAATGAGCAGTTCTTC.